These T cell receptor beta chains were read from a single sample in a study of glioma-infiltrating T cells. TCRdb re-called the multiplex PCR reads through MiXCR, storing one row per CDR3 protein. Of approximately 400,000 distinct CDR3 sequences detected, 41% appear once; the ten largest clones hold 9.5% to 15%. Sample: glioma tissue, nonneoplastic brain tissue, or PBMCs (not recorded which). The receptors derive from a human donor with low-grade glioma or glioblastoma, undergoing nonglioma brain surgery, or in good health (not recorded which). Both conserved end residues are part of each CDR3. Fields, in order: J gene, V gene, clone size, D gene, CDR3 DNA, CDR3 protein. D genes are given only for firm matches. Clone size, where shown, is once, few, many, or a class for clones that have expanded.

J gene: TRBJ2-5
V gene: TRBV15
clone size: .
D gene: .
CDR3 DNA: TGTGCCACCAGCAGTACCGAGGCGCTAGGAGAGACCCAGTACTTC
CDR3 protein: CATSSTEALGETQYF

J gene: TRBJ2-3
V gene: TRBV20-1
clone size: .
D gene: .
CDR3 DNA: TGCAGTGCTAGAGACCCCTTTGGGGGAGGAAGCACAGATACGCAGTATTTT
CDR3 protein: CSARDPFGGGSTDTQYF

J gene: TRBJ2-7
V gene: TRBV27
clone size: few
D gene: TRBD1
CDR3 DNA: TGTGCCAGCAGCAGGGGGTACGCCTACGAGCAGTACTTC
CDR3 protein: CASSRGYAYEQYF

J gene: TRBJ2-7
V gene: TRBV7-2
clone size: .
D gene: TRBD1
CDR3 DNA: TGTGCCAGCAGCCAAGGACAGGGCCTCTCCTACGAGCAGTACTTC
CDR3 protein: CASSQGQGLSYEQYF

J gene: TRBJ1-2
V gene: TRBV20-1
clone size: many
D gene: TRBD1
CDR3 DNA: TGCAGTGCTAGGCGGGACAGCCTCTATGGCTACACCTTC
CDR3 protein: CSARRDSLYGYTF

J gene: TRBJ2-3
V gene: TRBV7-8
clone size: .
D gene: .
CDR3 DNA: TGTGCCAGCAGCTTATCCGGAAATATCGCCACAGATACGCAGTATTTT
CDR3 protein: CASSLSGNIATDTQYF

J gene: TRBJ1-2
V gene: TRBV7-2
clone size: many
D gene: .
CDR3 DNA: TGTGCCAGCAGCCTGATGTCGACAGTTGGGTATGGCTACACCTTC
CDR3 protein: CASSLMSTVGYGYTF

J gene: TRBJ1-1
V gene: TRBV11-1
clone size: .
D gene: .
CDR3 DNA: TGTGCCAGCAGCCCCCGGGGCAACCCGAACACTGAAGCTTTCTTT
CDR3 protein: CASSPRGNPNTEAFF

J gene: TRBJ2-7
V gene: TRBV6-5
clone size: .
D gene: TRBD2
CDR3 DNA: TGTGCCAGCACCCCGACTAGCGGAACCTACGAGCAGTACTTC
CDR3 protein: CASTPTSGTYEQYF

J gene: TRBJ2-7
V gene: TRBV25-1
clone size: few
D gene: .
CDR3 DNA: TGTGCCAGCAGTGAAACCCCGGGGATGGCAGACTCCTACGAGCAGTACTTC
CDR3 protein: CASSETPGMADSYEQYF

J gene: TRBJ1-5
V gene: TRBV7-8
clone size: few
D gene: .
CDR3 DNA: TGTGCCAGCAGCTCCTGGACTAGGAGCAATCAGCCCCAGCATTTT
CDR3 protein: CASSSWTRSNQPQHF

J gene: TRBJ2-1
V gene: TRBV27
clone size: many
D gene: TRBD2
CDR3 DNA: TGTGCCAGCAGTTTACGGACTAGCAGCGCCTACAATGAGCAGTTCTTC
CDR3 protein: CASSLRTSSAYNEQFF

J gene: TRBJ2-7
V gene: TRBV6-5
clone size: few
D gene: .
CDR3 DNA: TGTGCCAGCAGTTACTCGTTGTATTCTTCTTACGAGCAGTACTTC
CDR3 protein: CASSYSLYSSYEQYF

J gene: TRBJ2-7
V gene: TRBV27
clone size: many
D gene: .
CDR3 DNA: TGTGCCAGCAGTATAGCCGGGAGCTCCTACGAGCAGTACTTC
CDR3 protein: CASSIAGSSYEQYF

J gene: TRBJ2-7
V gene: TRBV20-1
clone size: few
D gene: TRBD2
CDR3 DNA: TGCAGTGCCGGGGGGGGCCGGAGCGCCTACGAGCAGTACTTC
CDR3 protein: CSAGGGRSAYEQYF

J gene: TRBJ1-5
V gene: TRBV28
clone size: .
D gene: .
CDR3 DNA: TGTGCCAGCGGCGGCAGCAATCAGCCCCAGCATTTT
CDR3 protein: CASGGSNQPQHF